The TCR beta chain under discussion was sequenced for a study of shared clonotypes between healthy human individuals. Germline values: CDR1 SGHTS, CDR2 YDEGEE. V was cut by 0 bases and J by 0 bases, with 7 bases left in between. This CDR3 region has 15 residues. As concerns this clone: The antigen is not known.

Profiling relied on immunoSEQ multiplex PCR, and the TCRdb table lists in-frame clones only, not all of them. The sample comprises approximately 1.1 million clones, about 80% of which are singletons, and approximately 0.52% rests with the top ten. General observations from the study: Larger richness was generally estimated for naive than memory subsets. Between four donors, naive CD4 clonotypes were shared at a level of about 5%.

The TCR comes from a young man in good health. Some clones in this sample may be carry-over from other donors' samples. The V and J genes are TRBV5-8 and TRBJ1-5; D remains unclear. Sequences were obtained from memory CD4+ T cells from PBMCs. Subset in this sample: CD45RA-negative fraction. This CDR3 reads CASSLGHVSNQPQHF. Written as DNA, the CDR3 is TGTGCCAGCAGCTTGGGTCACGTTAGCAATCAGCCCCAGCATTTT.